The 23 T cell receptor beta chains presented below share a single source sample, sequenced in a study of tumor-infiltrating lymphocytes in primary liver carcinoma. Co-extraction of both nucleic acids (RNA and DNA) used roughly 18-32 mg of unsorted bulk tissue. A primer matching the constant region was used to make TCR beta cDNA from around 460 ng of total RNA. Sequencing libraries for TCR beta derived from three nested multiplex PCR rounds that used slightly modified ARM-PCR. Rounds one and two of PCR, each of 10 to 11 cycles, were primed with TRBV1-TRBV30 forward primers and a C-beta reverse primer. Each CDR3 protein gets one entry after TCRdb re-called the multiplex PCR reads with MiXCR. The data contain some 94,000 distinct CDR3 sequences, roughly 69% of them singletons. Sequenced material: liver tumor tissue from sampling region 5. Subset meaning: tumor region T5, tumor centre. These receptors all come from a woman aged 60-75 years with primary liver carcinoma and hepatitis B virus infection.

Turning to this clonotype: One end of the junction does not line up with germline, which may come from a read error. The DNA for the CDR3 is TGTGCCAGCAGCCCGGGACTAGCGGGAGGAGTGAGAGAGATCCAGTACTTC. Protein sequence: CASSPGLAGGVREIQYF. The chain is built from TRBV12-3 or TRBV12-4 and TRBJ2-5; 15 nucleotides align to TRBD2. The CDR3 length is 17 residues.

The V and J genes are TRBV11-2 and TRBJ2-3; TRBD1 agrees at 8 bases. The CDR3 is made up of 14 amino acids. The junction had 7 bases not matched to a gene; V was cut back by 7 bases and J by 4 bases. Germline V gives CDR1 SGHAT, CDR2 FQNNGV. For the CDR3, the DNA is TGTGCCAGCAACCGGGGCAGGGGGCCAGATACGCAGTATTTT. It yields the protein CASNRGRGPDTQYF. Variable domain in full (rest from reference TRBV11-2 and TRBJ2-3): EAGVAQSPRYKIIEKRQSVAFWCNPISGHATLYWYQQILGQGPKLLIQFQNNGVVDDSQLPKDRFSAERLKGVDSTLKIQPAKLEDSAVYLCASNRGRGPDTQYFGPGTRLTVL.

In regard to this clonotype: It may be a read error: a sequence one base away is much more abundant. The genes are TRBV5-1 and TRBJ2-5; 7 nucleotides match TRBD1. V dropped 4 bases and J dropped 5; count of bases not matched to a gene: 8. Germline CDR1 reads SGHRS; CDR2 reads YFSETQ. This CDR3 has 14 residues. CDR3 sequence reads: CASSPTGTQETQYF. CDR3 in DNA: TGCGCCAGCAGCCCGACAGGGACCCAGGAGACCCAGTACTTC. Full variable domain (missing parts from reference TRBV5-1 and TRBJ2-5): KAGVTQTPRYLIKTRGQQVTLSCSPISGHRSVSWYQQTPGQGLQFLFEYFSETQRNKGNFPGRFSGRQFSNSRSEMNVSTLELGDSALYLCASSPTGTQETQYFGPGTRLLVL.

The rearrangement links TRBV11-2 to TRBJ2-1; 7 nucleotides align to TRBD1. The CDR3 is made up of 17 amino acids. Per the germline V gene, CDR1 is SGHAT and CDR2 is FQNNGV. With V trimmed by 7 bases and J by 3 bases, 15 bases remained unmatched. This CDR3 reads CASNIRPGQRFYNEQFF. The CDR3 bases are TGTGCCAGCAACATACGGCCGGGACAGAGATTCTACAATGAGCAGTTCTTC.

Note on this clonotype: The junction and the germline gene differ at one end; a read error may be behind it. This sequence joins TRBV28 and TRBJ2-1, with 7 bases identical to TRBD2. The CDR3 is 16 amino acids. CDR1 and CDR2 from the germline V gene are MDHEN and SYDVKM. The CDR3 here is CASGLFGGSLRNEQSF. CDR3 DNA: TGTGCCAGCGGCCTCTTCGGCGGGAGTCTTCGTAATGAGCAGTCCTTC.

This clonotype was counted ten times or more. The chain carries TRBV29-1 and TRBJ1-1; D remains ambiguous. CDR1 and CDR2 from the germline V gene are SQVTM and ANQGSEA. Trimming pared 7 bases from V and 8 bases from J, leaving 17 bases between. CDR3 length equals 12 residues. The CDR3 loop is CSGVGDHREAFF. The CDR3 DNA follows: TGCAGCGGCGTCGGCGATCACAGAGAAGCTTTCTTT.

This clonotype was found a few times. A much larger clone differs by one base, so this may be a read error. The chain recombines TRBV6-6 with TRBJ2-5; D may match TRBD1 or TRBD2 (6 bases each). The CDR3 is made up of 14 amino acids. CDR1 is MNHNY and CDR2 is SVGAGI in the germline V gene (reference sequence). DNA of the CDR3: TGTGCCAGCAGTCGGGGGCAGGGGCAAGAGGCCCAGTACTTC. It specifies CASSRGQGQEAQYF.

This clonotype appeared a few times. Given a much more abundant clone one base away, this may be a read error. The CDR3 loop is CASHASQWVYGYIF. The CDR3 nucleotides read TGTGCCAGCCACGCCTCGCAGTGGGTCTATGGCTACATCTTC. The V gene is TRBV6-1, the J gene TRBJ1-2; D gene uncertain. The germline V gene encodes CDR1 MNHNS and CDR2 SASEGT. There are 14 residues in the CDR3.

Worth noting for this clonotype: The CDR3 carries no conserved terminal phenylalanine or tryptophan, so it likely arises from a read error. This sequence joins TRBV10-3 and TRBJ1-2; the D is unclear. Germline values: CDR1 ENHRY, CDR2 SYGVKD. V was shortened by 8 bases and J by 4 bases, with 11 bases between the two germline ends. The CDR3 length is 12 residues. CDR3 protein: CAIAPDSYGYTL. CDR3 nucleotide sequence: TGTGCCATCGCGCCGGATAGCTATGGCTACACCTTG.

Only a few counts were recorded for this clonotype. This clone may be a read error of a much larger clone one base away. V and J are TRBV12-3 or TRBV12-4 and TRBJ1-1; D gene uncertain. CDR3 length equals 13 residues. The CDR3 region has the DNA TGTGTCAGCAGTTTAGCCCGGAACACTGAAGCTTTCTTT. This encodes CVSSLARNTEAFF.

A single count supports this clonotype. One junction end disagrees with the germline gene, perhaps due to a read error. This chain joins TRBV12-3 or TRBV12-4 and TRBJ1-6; weak D call: TRBD1 (5 bases). The length of the CDR3 is 14 residues. CDR3 sequence (DNA): TGTGTCAGCAGTTTAGCAGGCGGGGGGTCACCCCTCCACTTT. It yields the protein CVSSLAGGGSPLHF.

As regards this clonotype: A much larger clone differs from this one at a single base, so this may be a read error. The chain is built from TRBV4-2 and TRBJ1-3; D ambiguous. There are 13 residues in the CDR3. Germline V lookup: CDR1 LGHNA, CDR2 YNFKEQ. Here the CDR3 DNA reads TGTGCCGGCAGCCAAGCCAGGAGGGTCCCTGGGGATTTT. Translated, it gives CAGSQARRVPGDF.

As to this clonotype: A read error may account for a junction end that differs from germline. The chain is built from TRBV5-4 and TRBJ2-1; D gene ambiguous. The length of the CDR3 is 16 residues. CDR1 is SGHNT, CDR2 YYREEE, per germline (reference sequence). The CDR3, as DNA: TGTGCCAGCAGCTTGGGGTCCGGTAATTCCTACAATGAGCGGTTCTTC. As protein: CASSLGSGNSYNERFF.

About this clonotype itself: A much larger clone differs by one base, so this may be a read error. The DNA of the CDR3 is TGCGCCAGCAACTTTAGCGGGAACTCCTACAATGAGCAGTTCTTC. Translating gives CASNFSGNSYNEQFF. The chain has TRBV5-1 and TRBJ2-1; 8 bases are shared with TRBD2. The germline V gene encodes CDR1 SGHRS and CDR2 YFSETQ. This CDR3 has 15 residues. After removal of 6 bases from V and 0 bases from J, the junction contained 5 bases not matched to a gene.

This clonotype came up once. V gene TRBV11-2 combines with J gene TRBJ1-2; D is ambiguous. Germline CDR1 is SGHAT and CDR2 is FQNNGV. The CDR3 is made up of 14 amino acids. The V gene lost 7 bases and the J gene lost 11 bases, with 23 bases spanning the gap. CDR3 sequence: CASKLARASYGYTF. In DNA form, the CDR3 reads TGTGCCAGCAAACTGGCACGGGCTTCCTACGGTTACACCTTC. Complete variable domain (other parts from reference TRBV11-2 and TRBJ1-2): EAGVAQSPRYKIIEKRQSVAFWCNPISGHATLYWYQQILGQGPKLLIQFQNNGVVDDSQLPKDRFSAERLKGVDSTLKIQPAKLEDSAVYLCASKLARASYGYTFGSGTRLTVV.

Note on this clonotype: The junction shows a germline mismatch at one end, possibly a read error. This sequence joins TRBV6-1 and TRBJ1-2; D is uncertain. This CDR3 has 14 amino acids. Looked up from germline, CDR1 is MNHNS and CDR2 is SASEGT. The CDR3 bases are TGTGTCAGCAGTGAAGAACGAAAGGTTTATGGCTACACCTTC. Translated: CVSSEERKVYGYTF.

Note on this clonotype: The junction and the germline gene differ at one end; a read error may be behind it. The V and J genes are TRBV30 and TRBJ1-2; weak D call: TRBD1 (6 bases). From germline, CDR1 is GTSNPN and CDR2 SVGIG (reference sequence). The CDR3 has 12 residues. CDR3 in amino acids: CSWTKRRGGYTF. CDR3 nucleotide sequence: TGTTCCTGGACAAAGCGCAGGGGTGGCTACACCTTC. Based on the CDR3 plus reference TRBV30 and TRBJ1-2, the full variable domain is SQTIHQWPATLVQPVGSPLSLECTVEGTSNPNLYWYRQAAGRGLQLLFYSVGIGQISSEVPQNLSASRPQDRQFILSSKKLLLSDSGFYLCSWTKRRGGYTFGSGTRLTVV.

A remark on this clonotype: With a much larger clone just one base away, this may be a read error. The V and J genes are TRBV6-4 and TRBJ2-3, with 7 bases fitting TRBD1. The CDR3 extends over 15 amino acids. After removal of 3 bases from V and 4 bases from J, the junction contained 7 bases not matched to a gene. The V gene's germline CDR1 is MRHNA and CDR2 SNTAGT. DNA for the CDR3: TGTGCCAGCAGTGAACGGGAAGGGGGCGCAGATACGCAGTATTTT. It codes for CASSEREGGADTQYF.

This clonotype was seen only once. One end of the junction varies from germline; a read error may be responsible. V is TRBV12-3 or TRBV12-4 and J is TRBJ2-2; D is perhaps TRBD2 (5 bases). The CDR3 totals 13 residues. The CDR3 DNA reads TGTGCCAGCAGTTTCAGGAACACCGGGAAGCTGCTTTTT. Translating it yields CASSFRNTGKLLF.

This clonotype came up many times. This rearrangement joins TRBV12-3 or TRBV12-4 to TRBJ2-7, with a weak D call TRBD1 (6 bases). The CDR3 is 18 residues long. Trimming took 1 base from V and 5 from J, leaving 24 bases between them. CDR3 coding DNA: TGTGCCAGCAGTTTAGGAGGTGGCTGGGCAGGGGTGTCCAACGAGCAGTACTTC. This encodes CASSLGGGWAGVSNEQYF.

The genes are TRBV6-5 and TRBJ2-1, with TRBD2 identical over 7 bases. The germline V gene encodes CDR1 MNHEY and CDR2 SVGAGI. The CDR3 runs to 15 residues. The CDR3 DNA reads as TGTGTCGGCACCGAAGCGGGAAGCTCCTACAATGAGCAGTTCTTC. The encoded protein is CVGTEAGSSYNEQFF.

A remark on this clonotype: Given a much more abundant clone one base away, this may be a read error. V and J are TRBV20-1 and TRBJ2-5, with a possible D match to TRBD1 (6 bases). The CDR3 has 14 amino acids. CDR1 and CDR2 from the germline V gene are DFQATT and SNEGSKA (reference sequence). Trimming stripped 3 bases from V and 5 bases from J, with 16 bases between. The CDR3, as DNA: TGCAGTGCTAGGAGTACAGGGAACACTGAGACCCAGTACTTC. Protein product: CSARSTGNTETQYF.

A word on this clonotype: The junction shows a germline mismatch at one end, possibly a read error. The genes are TRBV4-1 and TRBJ2-1; maybe TRBD2 (5 bases). CDR1 MGHRA and CDR2 YSYEKL come from the germline V gene. This CDR3 has 16 residues. The CDR3 loop is CTSSQETIGDVNEQFF. CDR3 sequence (DNA): TGCACCAGCAGCCAAGAGACTATCGGGGATGTCAATGAGCAGTTCTTC.